These T cell receptor beta chains were read from a single sample in a study of siplizumab effects on memory and regulatory T cells. Generated by immunoSEQ multiplex PCR, the TCRdb table keeps only in-frame clones and is missing some. The sample includes some 100,000 clones, about 91% of them seen just once. Sequencing used CD4+ T cells sorted from blood. These receptors all come from a human donor in good health. Some clones in this sample may be carry-over from other donors' samples. Each CDR3 is given with its conserved first and last residue. D genes are given only for firm matches. The size of a clone is reported for some rows only, either as once, few or many, or as a class for expanded clones.

V: TRBV28
size: NA
D: NA
J: TRBJ1-1
DNA: TGTGCCAGCAGCTCCCTCTCGGGTGGGGAAGCTTTCTTT
CDR3: CASSSLSGGEAFF

V: TRBV5-1
size: once
D: TRBD2
J: TRBJ2-7
DNA: TGCGCCAGCAGCTTGGTGGTTTCGGTGACTAGCGACTACGAGCAGTACTTC
CDR3: CASSLVVSVTSDYEQYF

V: TRBV5-5
size: NA
D: NA
J: TRBJ1-2
DNA: TGTGCCAGCAGCCGTGACAGAAACTATGGCTACACCTTC
CDR3: CASSRDRNYGYTF

V: TRBV18
size: NA
D: NA
J: TRBJ2-2
DNA: TGTGCCAGCTCACCACGACAGGCGAACACCGGGGAGCTGTTTTTT
CDR3: CASSPRQANTGELFF

V: TRBV7-3
size: once
D: TRBD1
J: TRBJ2-2
DNA: TGTGCCAGCAGCTTAGGGGACAGGGAGACCGGGGAGCTGTTTTTT
CDR3: CASSLGDRETGELFF

V: TRBV28
size: NA
D: NA
J: TRBJ2-5
DNA: TGTGCCAGCAGTTTCTTGAGGGGGGGCGAGACCCAGTACTTC
CDR3: CASSFLRGGETQYF

V: TRBV6-6
size: once
D: NA
J: TRBJ2-7
DNA: TGTGCCAGCAGTTACTCGATTGCATACGCCTACGAGCAGTACTTC
CDR3: CASSYSIAYAYEQYF

V: TRBV2
size: NA
D: NA
J: TRBJ2-3
DNA: TGTGCCAGCAGAGAGGGGGGAATAGATACGCAGTATTTT
CDR3: CASREGGIDTQYF

V: TRBV6-5
size: once
D: NA
J: TRBJ2-7
DNA: TGTGCCAGCAATTCGGTCTACGAGCAGTACTTC
CDR3: CASNSVYEQYF

V: TRBV29-1
size: NA
D: NA
J: TRBJ2-7
DNA: TGCAGCGTTGAAGCGACAGCTTACGAGCAGTACTTC
CDR3: CSVEATAYEQYF

V: TRBV6-6
size: NA
D: TRBD1
J: TRBJ1-5
DNA: TGTGCCAGCAACCTACAGGGGGAAGGCAATCAGCCCCAGCATTTT
CDR3: CASNLQGEGNQPQHF

V: TRBV28
size: NA
D: NA
J: TRBJ2-7
DNA: TGTGCCAGCAGTTTAGGATTTCAGTTGTCCTACGAGCAGTACTTC
CDR3: CASSLGFQLSYEQYF

V: TRBV6-1
size: NA
D: NA
J: TRBJ2-1
DNA: TGTGCCAGCAAGAGGGAGGCCACCTACAATGAGCAGTTCTTC
CDR3: CASKREATYNEQFF

V: TRBV19
size: NA
D: NA
J: TRBJ2-7
DNA: TGTGCCAGTAGTACTCGGGACGGACTTACGACCGAGCAGTACTTC
CDR3: CASSTRDGLTTEQYF

V: TRBV28
size: NA
D: TRBD2
J: TRBJ2-7
DNA: TGTGCCAGCAGCTACCCGGGACTAGCGGGAGGGGAGCAGTACTTC
CDR3: CASSYPGLAGGEQYF

V: TRBV9
size: NA
D: NA
J: TRBJ2-5
DNA: TGTGCCAGCAGCGTAGAGGGTCTTTTAGGAGAGACCCAGTACTTC
CDR3: CASSVEGLLGETQYF

V: TRBV30
size: NA
D: TRBD1
J: TRBJ1-4
DNA: TGTGCCTGGAGGCACTGGACAGGAACTAATGAAAAACTGTTTTTT
CDR3: CAWRHWTGTNEKLFF